The present T cell receptor (beta chain) was sequenced within a study of T cell responses to AZD1222 COVID-19 vaccine. Study results and limitations: There were vaccine-associated CD4 TCRs across spike, dominant at 160-218 and 743-854. White British ancestry dominated among donors, who included more females, and clonal diversity was possibly underestimated.

In the case of this clone: Its antigen is unknown.

V lost 2 bases, J lost 0 bases, and 12 bases lay in between. The CDR3 totals 16 residues. CDR1 is SGHRS and CDR2 is YFSETQ in the germline V gene. TCRdb keeps only in-frame clones here, not all; method: immunoSEQ multiplex PCR. The top ten clones hold less than 2% of a sample with about 55,000 clones, about 90% of them seen once. The sequence came from an adult in good health. The sample in question was peripheral blood, obtained on day 0 of AZD1222 vaccination. This chain connects TRBV5-1 to TRBJ1-3, with a possible D match to TRBD1 (5 bases). CDR3 nucleotides: TGCGCCAGCAGCTTCGGGACGGGAAGCTCTGGAAACACCATATATTTT. Its translation is CASSFGTGSSGNTIYF.